The rows below give T cell receptor beta chains drawn from one sample of a study of T cell repertoires in cytomegalovirus infection. What these receptors recognize is not known. TCRdb used MiXCR to reprocess the reads, holding one entry per CDR3 protein. The sample records roughly 990,000 distinct CDR3 sequences, approximately 31% being singletons. The material sequenced was cultured CD8+ T cells from PBMCs, taken from culture after CMV antigen stimulation. Every receptor here comes from a human donor in good health (CMV status not recorded). Some clones in this sample may be carry-over from other donors' samples. Each CDR3 is given with its conserved first and last residue. A D gene is named only where the DNA matches it firmly. The size field is filled for only some rows; it gives once, few, many or a size class.

CDR3aa: CSVEGTGRVTGELFF
CDR3nt: TGCAGCGTTGAAGGGACAGGGCGGGTCACCGGGGAGCTGTTTTTT
d_gene: TRBD1
v_gene: TRBV29-1
abundance: NA
j_gene: TRBJ2-2

CDR3aa: CASSHTLDRSTDTQYF
CDR3nt: TGTGCCAGCAGCCACACACTCGACAGGAGCACAGATACGCAGTATTTT
d_gene: NA
v_gene: TRBV11-2
abundance: NA
j_gene: TRBJ2-3

CDR3aa: CASSLGSGGDNEQFF
CDR3nt: TGCGCCAGCAGCCTCGGAAGCGGGGGTGACAATGAGCAGTTCTTC
d_gene: TRBD2
v_gene: TRBV4-1
abundance: many
j_gene: TRBJ2-1

CDR3aa: CASSIPSTGDVTGELFF
CDR3nt: TGCGCCAGCAGCATCCCTTCGACAGGAGATGTCACCGGGGAGCTGTTTTTT
d_gene: NA
v_gene: TRBV5-1
abundance: NA
j_gene: TRBJ2-2

CDR3aa: CASSLTGTGSYGYTF
CDR3nt: TGTGCCAGCAGCTTAACCGGGACAGGGTCCTATGGCTACACCTTC
d_gene: TRBD1
v_gene: TRBV7-3
abundance: few
j_gene: TRBJ1-2

CDR3aa: CSVAGTSGGNSGANVLTF
CDR3nt: TGCAGCGTTGCCGGGACTAGCGGGGGGAACTCTGGGGCCAACGTCCTGACTTTC
d_gene: TRBD2
v_gene: TRBV29-1
abundance: few
j_gene: TRBJ2-6

CDR3aa: CASSPGRGLNNEKLFF
CDR3nt: TGTGCCAGCAGCCCCGGGCGGGGCCTTAATAATGAAAAACTGTTTTTT
d_gene: NA
v_gene: TRBV7-4
abundance: NA
j_gene: TRBJ1-4

CDR3aa: CASRPTGQHGYTF
CDR3nt: TGTGCCAGCAGGCCGACAGGACAGCATGGCTACACCTTC
d_gene: NA
v_gene: TRBV12-3/TRBV12-4
abundance: NA
j_gene: TRBJ1-2

CDR3aa: CASSLLRANPYEQYF
CDR3nt: TGTGCCAGCAGCTTACTCCGAGCTAATCCCTACGAGCAGTACTTC
d_gene: NA
v_gene: TRBV13
abundance: few
j_gene: TRBJ2-7

CDR3aa: CASSDRTGQTQYF
CDR3nt: TGTGCCAGCAGTGACCGGACAGGGCAGACCCAGTACTTC
d_gene: TRBD1
v_gene: TRBV27
abundance: few
j_gene: TRBJ2-5

CDR3aa: CSARDLVRQGATTGELFF
CDR3nt: TGCAGTGCTAGAGATCTTGTCCGACAGGGGGCGACCACCGGGGAGCTGTTTTTT
d_gene: TRBD1
v_gene: TRBV20-1
abundance: few
j_gene: TRBJ2-2

CDR3aa: CSASNTLAGGPLHNEQFF
CDR3nt: TGCAGTGCTAGTAATACGCTAGCGGGGGGGCCTCTCCACAATGAGCAGTTCTTC
d_gene: TRBD2
v_gene: TRBV20-1
abundance: NA
j_gene: TRBJ2-1

CDR3aa: CASSLSRQAPLHF
CDR3nt: TGTGCCAGCAGTTTATCCCGACAGGCACCCCTCCACTTT
d_gene: NA
v_gene: TRBV27
abundance: NA
j_gene: TRBJ1-6

CDR3aa: CASSSAETYEQYF
CDR3nt: TGTGCCAGCAGTTCTGCCGAAACCTACGAGCAGTACTTC
d_gene: NA
v_gene: TRBV27
abundance: NA
j_gene: TRBJ2-7

CDR3aa: CASSLGEGGNSPLHF
CDR3nt: TGTGCTAGCAGCCTCGGGGAGGGAGGCAATTCACCCCTCCACTTT
d_gene: NA
v_gene: TRBV7-7
abundance: many
j_gene: TRBJ1-6

CDR3aa: CASSLVPQGGYGYTF
CDR3nt: TGTGCCAGCAGCTTGGTCCCCCAGGGAGGGTATGGCTACACCTTC
d_gene: NA
v_gene: TRBV5-4
abundance: few
j_gene: TRBJ1-2

CDR3aa: CASQSGGSLKEQFF
CDR3nt: TGCGCCAGCCAAAGCGGGGGGTCTCTTAAAGAGCAGTTCTTC
d_gene: TRBD2
v_gene: TRBV5-1
abundance: few
j_gene: TRBJ2-1

CDR3aa: CASRGQGAGEKLFF
CDR3nt: TGTGCCAGCAGAGGACAGGGGGCTGGTGAAAAACTGTTTTTT
d_gene: TRBD1
v_gene: TRBV12-3/TRBV12-4
abundance: few
j_gene: TRBJ1-4

CDR3aa: CASTGRGADTEAFF
CDR3nt: TGTGCCAGCACCGGTAGGGGGGCGGACACTGAAGCTTTCTTT
d_gene: NA
v_gene: TRBV6-1
abundance: NA
j_gene: TRBJ1-1

CDR3aa: CASSMRAGGPYNEQFF
CDR3nt: TGTGCCAGTAGTATGAGAGCGGGAGGCCCCTACAATGAGCAGTTCTTC
d_gene: TRBD2
v_gene: TRBV19
abundance: few
j_gene: TRBJ2-1

CDR3aa: CASRLQGAYNEQFF
CDR3nt: TGTGCCAGCAGGTTACAGGGGGCCTACAATGAGCAGTTCTTC
d_gene: TRBD1
v_gene: TRBV2
abundance: NA
j_gene: TRBJ2-1

CDR3aa: CASSWGGGLNTEAFF
CDR3nt: TGTGCCAGCAGTTGGGGTGGAGGACTGAACACTGAAGCTTTCTTT
d_gene: NA
v_gene: TRBV6-2/TRBV6-3
abundance: few
j_gene: TRBJ1-1

CDR3aa: CASSLVTGATDTQYF
CDR3nt: TGTGCCAGCAGCCTTGTGACAGGGGCCACAGATACGCAGTATTTT
d_gene: TRBD1
v_gene: TRBV7-9
abundance: many
j_gene: TRBJ2-3

CDR3aa: CASSQARSTTDTQYF
CDR3nt: TGCGCCAGCAGCCAAGCCAGGTCAACCACAGATACGCAGTATTTT
d_gene: NA
v_gene: TRBV4-3
abundance: NA
j_gene: TRBJ2-3

CDR3aa: CASSFLGGTHEQYF
CDR3nt: TGTGCCAGCAGTTTTCTAGGGGGAACACACGAGCAGTACTTC
d_gene: NA
v_gene: TRBV27
abundance: NA
j_gene: TRBJ2-7

CDR3aa: CASGTTDRVIGETQYF
CDR3nt: TGTGCTAGTGGTACGACTGACAGGGTGATCGGTGAGACCCAGTACTTC
d_gene: TRBD1
v_gene: TRBV12-5
abundance: many
j_gene: TRBJ2-5